The 9 T cell receptor beta chains presented below share a single source sample, sequenced in a study of T cell repertoires in cytomegalovirus infection. Each CDR3 protein is one row after TCRdb ran MiXCR on the reads. The table includes some 400,000 distinct CDR3 sequences, 31% detected once. Specimen: PBMCs. The receptors originated from a human donor in good health (CMV status not recorded). Some clones in this sample may be carry-over from other donors' samples.

Notes on this clonotype: This may come from a read error, since a much larger clone is one base off. The J gene is TRBJ1-5, the V gene TRBV7-2; D is unresolved. V was cut by 0 bases and J by 3 bases, with 9 bases left in between. Germline-derived CDR1 and CDR2 are SGHTA and FQGNSA. This CDR3 has 15 amino acids. The CDR3 protein is CASSLAGLINQPQHF. For the CDR3, the DNA is TGTGCCAGCAGCTTAGCCGGGCTCATCAATCAGCCCCAGCATTTT.

The rearrangement joins TRBV7-4 to TRBJ2-5; TRBD1 matches 10 bases. The V segment lost 3 bases and the J segment 3 bases; nucleotides outside the gene matches: 7. CDR3 length: 16 amino acids. CDR1 SGHVT and CDR2 SQSDAQ come from the germline V gene. The CDR3 spells CASSLTGTGVEETQYF. The CDR3 coding sequence is TGTGCCAGCAGCTTGACCGGGACAGGGGTTGAAGAGACCCAGTACTTC. The full variable domain, completed using reference TRBV7-4 and TRBJ2-5, is GAGVSQSPRYKVAKRGRDVALRCDSISGHVTLYWYRQTLGQGSEVLTYSQSDAQRDKSGRPSGRFSAERPERSVSTLKIQRTEQGDSAVYLCASSLTGTGVEETQYFGPGTRLLVL.

This chain uses TRBV3-1 with TRBJ2-7; D tentatively reads TRBD1 or TRBD2 (5 bases each). CDR3 length equals 15 residues. CDR1 is LGHDT and CDR2 is YNNKEL in the germline V gene (reference sequence). With 4 bases removed from V and 3 bases from J, the gap between germline ends came to 16 bases. The CDR3 sequence is CASSPRGATIYEQYF. In nucleotides, the CDR3 is TGTGCCAGCAGCCCCCGGGGCGCAACGATCTACGAGCAGTACTTC.

This clonotype has more than one count but fewer than ten. The chain combines TRBV20-1 with TRBJ2-3; 11 nucleotides agree with TRBD2. The CDR3 consists of 17 residues. V shed 6 bases and J 2 bases; nucleotides not matched to a gene: 13. Per germline, CDR1 DFQATT and CDR2 SNEGSKA (reference sequence). The CDR3 DNA reads as TGCAGTGCGCCCGGGACTAGCGGAGGTCTTTACACAGATACGCAGTATTTT. As protein: CSAPGTSGGLYTDTQYF.

The chain is built from TRBV7-6 and TRBJ1-4; the match to TRBD1 covers 8 bases. V lost 11 bases and J lost 0; bases outside the gene matches: 8. This CDR3 has 15 residues. CDR1 and CDR2 from the germline V gene are SGHVS and FNYEAQ. DNA of the CDR3: TGTGCCGACGTGGGACAGGATGCAACTAATGAAAAACTGTTTTTT. It yields the protein CADVGQDATNEKLFF. The complete variable domain, with remaining parts taken from reference TRBV7-6 and TRBJ1-4, reads GAGVSQSPRYKVTKRGQDVALRCDPISGHVSLYWYRQALGQGPEFLTYFNYEAQQDKSGLPNDRFSAERPEGSISTLTIQRTEQRDSAMYRCADVGQDATNEKLFFGSGTQLSVL.

This chain joins TRBV4-3 and TRBJ2-7; 10 nucleotides align to TRBD1. V dropped 5 bases and J dropped 7; count of bases not matched to a gene: 14. There are 16 residues in the CDR3. Per germline, CDR1 LGHNA and CDR2 YSLEER. CDR3 sequence (DNA): TGCGCCAGCAGCTCTCGATCCGGGACAGGGGTGGGAGAGCAGTACTTC. Translation: CASSSRSGTGVGEQYF.

This clonotype was recorded a few times. This sequence joins TRBV5-4 and TRBJ2-5, with D hard to call. Per germline, CDR1 SGHNT and CDR2 YYREEE (reference sequence). The CDR3 consists of 14 residues. V lost 3 bases, J lost 3 bases, and 12 bases lay in between. CDR3 loop: CASSSETKKETQYF. In DNA, the CDR3 is TGTGCCAGCAGCTCCGAGACAAAGAAAGAGACCCAGTACTTC.

This clonotype was observed a few times. The rearrangement uses TRBV27 and TRBJ2-5, with 8 bases that match TRBD2. V lost 4 bases, J lost 5 bases, and 9 bases stayed unmatched. From germline, CDR1 is MNHEY and CDR2 SMNVEV (reference sequence). The CDR3 totals 15 residues. As DNA, the CDR3 is TGTGCCAGCAGTTCAAAGCGGGGGCCGGGGGAGACCCAGTACTTC. This codes for CASSSKRGPGETQYF.

A remark on this clonotype: A much bigger clone sits one base away, suggesting this may be a read error. The rearrangement links TRBV7-4 to TRBJ1-4; 7 bases align to TRBD1. CDR3 size: 19 residues. Germline loops: CDR1 SGHVT, CDR2 SQSDAQ. The CDR3 DNA follows: TGTGCCAGCAGCCCACGGACAGGACGAGGGCCCGGGGGTAATGAAAAAATGTTTTTT. Translating it yields CASSPRTGRGPGGNEKMFF. The whole variable domain, remainder taken from reference TRBV7-4 and TRBJ1-4, is GAGVSQSPRYKVAKRGRDVALRCDSISGHVTLYWYRQTLGQGSEVLTYSQSDAQRDKSGRPSGRFSAERPERSVSTLKIQRTEQGDSAVYLCASSPRTGRGPGGNEKMFFGSGTQLSVL.